This is a list of T cell receptor beta chains from one sample in a study of cytomegalovirus exposure and HLA in healthy donors. Here immunoSEQ multiplex PCR was the method, and the copy in TCRdb shows in-frame clones only, minus some. The sample shows fewer than 150,000 clones, 60% to 75% of them seen only once. Sequencing was done on a sample of PBMCs. The receptors stem from a human donor in good health. Each CDR3 is given with its conserved first and last residue. D genes are given only for firm matches. Clone sizes are given selectively: once, few, many, or a class where the clone is expanded.

clone size: NA
J gene: TRBJ2-5
V gene: TRBV15
D gene: NA
CDR3 DNA: TGTGCCACCAGCAGAGTCCCCAACGGTGAAGAGACCCAGTACTTC
CDR3 protein: CATSRVPNGEETQYF

clone size: NA
J gene: TRBJ2-3
V gene: TRBV27
D gene: NA
CDR3 DNA: TGTGCCAGCAGCCGAGAAGGCGGTGGGACAGATACGCAGTATTTT
CDR3 protein: CASSREGGGTDTQYF

clone size: NA
J gene: TRBJ2-7
V gene: TRBV5-1
D gene: TRBD1
CDR3 DNA: TGCGCCAGCAGCTTAGGACAGGGGGGTGAGCAGTACTTC
CDR3 protein: CASSLGQGGEQYF

clone size: few
J gene: TRBJ2-4
V gene: TRBV5-6
D gene: NA
CDR3 DNA: TGTGCCAGCAGCTTGGTTCGGGGGGCAAACATTCAGTACTTC
CDR3 protein: CASSLVRGANIQYF

clone size: NA
J gene: TRBJ2-1
V gene: TRBV7-9
D gene: TRBD1
CDR3 DNA: TGTGCCAGCAGCTTGGAAGGGACAGGGGACAATGAGCAGTTCTTC
CDR3 protein: CASSLEGTGDNEQFF

clone size: NA
J gene: TRBJ1-5
V gene: TRBV28
D gene: NA
CDR3 DNA: TGTGCCAGTATGACAGAAAATCAGCCCCAGCATTTT
CDR3 protein: CASMTENQPQHF

clone size: once
J gene: TRBJ2-7
V gene: TRBV27
D gene: TRBD1
CDR3 DNA: TGTGCCAGCAGTTTCTTTAGGCAGGGGGCCCGGTTGTACGAGCAGTACTTC
CDR3 protein: CASSFFRQGARLYEQYF

clone size: once
J gene: TRBJ2-2
V gene: TRBV6-5
D gene: NA
CDR3 DNA: TGTGCCAGCAGTAGACCGGGACTGGGCACCGGGGAGCTGTTTTTT
CDR3 protein: CASSRPGLGTGELFF

clone size: NA
J gene: TRBJ2-7
V gene: TRBV7-2
D gene: NA
CDR3 DNA: TGTGCCAGCAGCTTATTTAGCTCGACCTACGAGCAGTACTTC
CDR3 protein: CASSLFSSTYEQYF

clone size: NA
J gene: TRBJ2-7
V gene: TRBV27
D gene: NA
CDR3 DNA: TGTGCCAGTCGGTCCGGGGTAGGTGTTTCCTACGAGCAGTACTTC
CDR3 protein: CASRSGVGVSYEQYF

clone size: NA
J gene: TRBJ2-1
V gene: TRBV2
D gene: NA
CDR3 DNA: TGTGCCAGCAGTGAACGGGATGAGCAGTTCTTC
CDR3 protein: CASSERDEQFF

clone size: NA
J gene: TRBJ2-1
V gene: TRBV7-2
D gene: TRBD2
CDR3 DNA: TGTGCCAGCAGAAAACGGACTAGCGGGAGTTACAATGAGCAGTTCTTC
CDR3 protein: CASRKRTSGSYNEQFF

clone size: NA
J gene: TRBJ1-5
V gene: TRBV28
D gene: NA
CDR3 DNA: TGTGCCAGCGCGCAGGGGTTTCAGCCCCAGCATTTT
CDR3 protein: CASAQGFQPQHF

clone size: NA
J gene: TRBJ2-7
V gene: TRBV5-1
D gene: TRBD1
CDR3 DNA: TGCGCCAGCAGCTTGGAGGGACAGGGTTTTCTACCGTACTTC
CDR3 protein: CASSLEGQGFLPYF

clone size: NA
J gene: TRBJ1-5
V gene: TRBV6-1
D gene: TRBD1
CDR3 DNA: TGTGCCAGCAGTGTGGACAGGGGGCCTGGGCAGCCCCAGCATTTT
CDR3 protein: CASSVDRGPGQPQHF

clone size: once
J gene: TRBJ2-7
V gene: TRBV6-6
D gene: TRBD2
CDR3 DNA: TGTGCCAGCAGTTACCAAGCCGGACTAGCTCCCGAGCAGTACTTC
CDR3 protein: CASSYQAGLAPEQYF

clone size: NA
J gene: TRBJ2-1
V gene: TRBV7-2
D gene: NA
CDR3 DNA: TGTGCCAGCAGCACCAACGAGTACAATGAGCAGTTCTTC
CDR3 protein: CASSTNEYNEQFF

clone size: NA
J gene: TRBJ1-1
V gene: TRBV28
D gene: NA
CDR3 DNA: TGTGCCAGCAGTTCCCCGGGGGAGAACACTGAAGCTTTCTTT
CDR3 protein: CASSSPGENTEAFF

clone size: NA
J gene: TRBJ1-5
V gene: TRBV7-8
D gene: NA
CDR3 DNA: TGTGCCAGCAGCTTAGCGGGCCGTAATCAGCCCCAGCATTTT
CDR3 protein: CASSLAGRNQPQHF

clone size: few
J gene: TRBJ2-5
V gene: TRBV15
D gene: TRBD1
CDR3 DNA: TGTGCCACCAGCACCCCCATTGGACAGGGAAGGACGAGAGAGACCCAGTACTTC
CDR3 protein: CATSTPIGQGRTRETQYF

clone size: NA
J gene: TRBJ1-5
V gene: TRBV7-9
D gene: NA
CDR3 DNA: TGTGCCAGCAGCTCCCGCGGCAGCAATCAGCCCCAGCATTTT
CDR3 protein: CASSSRGSNQPQHF

clone size: few
J gene: TRBJ2-7
V gene: TRBV28
D gene: TRBD1
CDR3 DNA: TGTGCCATCAAATCCGGGACAGGGGGCTACGAGCAGTACTTC
CDR3 protein: CAIKSGTGGYEQYF

clone size: few
J gene: TRBJ2-2
V gene: TRBV5-1
D gene: NA
CDR3 DNA: TGCGCCAGCAGCTGGGCTAGCGATTCATCGACCGGGGAGCTGTTTTTT
CDR3 protein: CASSWASDSSTGELFF

clone size: few
J gene: TRBJ2-7
V gene: TRBV7-3
D gene: TRBD1
CDR3 DNA: TGTGCCAGCAGCCTGGGTGGACAGGGGGGCGAGCAGTACTTC
CDR3 protein: CASSLGGQGGEQYF

clone size: NA
J gene: TRBJ2-7
V gene: TRBV11-2
D gene: TRBD2
CDR3 DNA: TGTGCCAGCAGCTTAGAAGGTTGGCTAGCGGGGAACTACGAGCAGTACTTC
CDR3 protein: CASSLEGWLAGNYEQYF

clone size: NA
J gene: TRBJ2-7
V gene: TRBV5-5
D gene: NA
CDR3 DNA: TGTGCCAGCAGCTTGGGTGGAGTCTCCTACGAGCAGTACTTC
CDR3 protein: CASSLGGVSYEQYF

clone size: NA
J gene: TRBJ2-5
V gene: TRBV5-1
D gene: TRBD1
CDR3 DNA: TGCGCCACCAGAGGGGACAGTAGACCTCAAGAGACCCAGTACTTC
CDR3 protein: CATRGDSRPQETQYF

clone size: few
J gene: TRBJ2-2
V gene: TRBV7-2
D gene: NA
CDR3 DNA: TGTGCCAGCAGCTTAGGAGGGTTGGAGCTGTTTTTT
CDR3 protein: CASSLGGLELFF

clone size: NA
J gene: TRBJ2-1
V gene: TRBV10-3
D gene: TRBD2
CDR3 DNA: TGTGCCATCAGTGAGTCGACGAGCGGGAGATTGAATGAGCAGTTCTTC
CDR3 protein: CAISESTSGRLNEQFF

clone size: few
J gene: TRBJ1-1
V gene: TRBV7-8
D gene: TRBD1
CDR3 DNA: TGTGCCAGCAGCTCTACGACAGGGTCGAACACTGAAGCTTTCTTT
CDR3 protein: CASSSTTGSNTEAFF

clone size: NA
J gene: TRBJ1-2
V gene: TRBV13
D gene: TRBD1
CDR3 DNA: TGTGCCAGCAGCCGACCGGACAGGGGGTACGGCTACACCTTC
CDR3 protein: CASSRPDRGYGYTF

clone size: NA
J gene: TRBJ2-5
V gene: TRBV28
D gene: TRBD2
CDR3 DNA: TGTGCCAGCAGTGGATCGACTAGCGGGAGATTCGGTGAGCAGTACTTC
CDR3 protein: CASSGSTSGRFGEQYF

clone size: few
J gene: TRBJ2-5
V gene: TRBV7-2
D gene: NA
CDR3 DNA: TGTGCCAGCAGCTTAGGTCCAGGGCGGGAGACCCAGTACTTC
CDR3 protein: CASSLGPGRETQYF

clone size: NA
J gene: TRBJ1-3
V gene: TRBV7-6
D gene: TRBD1
CDR3 DNA: TGTGCCAGCAGCTTAGCAGAGGGACAGTCGTACCGCTCTGGAAACACCATATATTTT
CDR3 protein: CASSLAEGQSYRSGNTIYF

clone size: NA
J gene: TRBJ2-5
V gene: TRBV5-1
D gene: NA
CDR3 DNA: TGCGCCAGCAGCTTGGTAGGCAGGGCTTGGCAAGAGACCCAGTACTTC
CDR3 protein: CASSLVGRAWQETQYF

clone size: NA
J gene: TRBJ1-5
V gene: TRBV12-5
D gene: NA
CDR3 DNA: TGTGCTAGTGGTTTGGAGGGGGGGAGCAATCAGCCCCAGCATTTT
CDR3 protein: CASGLEGGSNQPQHF

clone size: NA
J gene: TRBJ2-5
V gene: TRBV7-8
D gene: TRBD2
CDR3 DNA: TGTGCCAGCAGCTCCTACGGACTAGCGCAAGAGACCCAGTACTTC
CDR3 protein: CASSSYGLAQETQYF

clone size: once
J gene: TRBJ2-6
V gene: TRBV5-4
D gene: NA
CDR3 DNA: TGTGCCAGCAGCTTGGACGGGACTGGGGCCAACGTCCTGACTTTC
CDR3 protein: CASSLDGTGANVLTF

clone size: NA
J gene: TRBJ1-4
V gene: TRBV29-1
D gene: NA
CDR3 DNA: TGCAGCGCAAGACAGGATTTCGGGGAAAAACTGTTTTTT
CDR3 protein: CSARQDFGEKLFF

clone size: few
J gene: TRBJ2-1
V gene: TRBV7-9
D gene: TRBD1
CDR3 DNA: TGTGCCACTGGACAGGGAAATACAATGGAGCAGTTCTTC
CDR3 protein: CATGQGNTMEQFF

clone size: NA
J gene: TRBJ2-2
V gene: TRBV28
D gene: NA
CDR3 DNA: TGTGCCAGCAGTTCCCTCCCGGGGGGCCTCGGGAGGGAGCTGTTTTTT
CDR3 protein: CASSSLPGGLGRELFF

clone size: NA
J gene: TRBJ2-5
V gene: TRBV20-1
D gene: NA
CDR3 DNA: TGCAGTGCCGGACTGGGGGGGACCCAGTACTTC
CDR3 protein: CSAGLGGTQYF

clone size: once
J gene: TRBJ2-1
V gene: TRBV2
D gene: TRBD1
CDR3 DNA: TGTGCCAGCAGTGAAGGGCCCAGGGGGCTTTACAATGAGCAGTTCTTC
CDR3 protein: CASSEGPRGLYNEQFF

clone size: once
J gene: TRBJ2-3
V gene: TRBV5-1
D gene: TRBD2
CDR3 DNA: TGCGCCAGCAGCTTGAGTGTAGCGGGAGTAGGAGATACGCAGTATTTT
CDR3 protein: CASSLSVAGVGDTQYF

clone size: NA
J gene: TRBJ2-1
V gene: TRBV4-2
D gene: NA
CDR3 DNA: TGTGCCAGCAGCCAAAACAGGGAAACTGAGCAGTTCTTC
CDR3 protein: CASSQNRETEQFF

clone size: few
J gene: TRBJ2-7
V gene: TRBV7-2
D gene: TRBD2
CDR3 DNA: TGTGCCAGCAGCTTACCCCGGGGGGGAAGCTCCTACGAGCAGTACTTC
CDR3 protein: CASSLPRGGSSYEQYF

clone size: few
J gene: TRBJ2-7
V gene: TRBV7-2
D gene: TRBD2
CDR3 DNA: TGTGCCAGCAGCTTAGGCCTAGCGGGAGGCGAGCAGTACTTC
CDR3 protein: CASSLGLAGGEQYF

clone size: NA
J gene: TRBJ2-1
V gene: TRBV2
D gene: TRBD2
CDR3 DNA: TGTGCCCACAGGACTAGCGGGTGGATTGAGCAGTTCTTC
CDR3 protein: CAHRTSGWIEQFF

clone size: NA
J gene: TRBJ2-3
V gene: TRBV11-3
D gene: TRBD2
CDR3 DNA: TGTGCCAGCAGCCCCCGGTTGGCGGGGGGAACAGATACGCAGTATTTT
CDR3 protein: CASSPRLAGGTDTQYF

clone size: NA
J gene: TRBJ2-3
V gene: TRBV7-2
D gene: TRBD2
CDR3 DNA: TGTGCCAGCAGCCCCAGCGGGATGATCACAGATACGCAGTATTTT
CDR3 protein: CASSPSGMITDTQYF

clone size: few
J gene: TRBJ2-1
V gene: TRBV28
D gene: TRBD2
CDR3 DNA: TGTGCCAGCAGCGGACGACTAGCGGTCTACAATGAGCAGTTCTTC
CDR3 protein: CASSGRLAVYNEQFF